The clone carrying this TCR beta chain was observed a few times. What it binds is not known. Ophthalmopathy cases showed moderate-to-severe activity, scoring CAS ≥3 and NOSPECS ≥4, with duration under 3 months. The entry originates in a study of Graves' ophthalmopathy and Graves' hyperthyroidism. Findings and limits, study-wide: A 13-signature model separated ophthalmopathy from stable hyperthyroidism, reaching 87.88% sensitivity and around 83% specificity cross-validated. With roughly 69% sensitivity and approximately 72% specificity, the model predicted ophthalmopathy progression.

CDR3 length: 13 residues. Trimming took off 0 bases at V and 1 base at J, with 6 bases between the two ends. The germline gives CDR1 GTSNPN, CDR2 SVGIG (reference sequence). Amplification of the TCR beta CDR3 regions used RNA transcripts (as template). RT-PCR was first run with HTBI primers, then multiplex PCR in a second round. Using its own MiXCR run on the multiplex PCR reads, TCRdb lists one record per CDR3 protein. The sample includes fewer than 600,000 distinct CDR3 sequences, approximately 15% of them seen just once. The clonotype originates from a woman aged 25-40 years with Graves' ophthalmopathy. The sequenced sample was blood. V usage is TRBV30 and J usage is TRBJ1-1; D is uncertain. The CDR3 DNA sequence: TGTGCCTGGAGTGTTCAAACGAACACTGAAGCTTTCTTT. Protein: CAWSVQTNTEAFF.